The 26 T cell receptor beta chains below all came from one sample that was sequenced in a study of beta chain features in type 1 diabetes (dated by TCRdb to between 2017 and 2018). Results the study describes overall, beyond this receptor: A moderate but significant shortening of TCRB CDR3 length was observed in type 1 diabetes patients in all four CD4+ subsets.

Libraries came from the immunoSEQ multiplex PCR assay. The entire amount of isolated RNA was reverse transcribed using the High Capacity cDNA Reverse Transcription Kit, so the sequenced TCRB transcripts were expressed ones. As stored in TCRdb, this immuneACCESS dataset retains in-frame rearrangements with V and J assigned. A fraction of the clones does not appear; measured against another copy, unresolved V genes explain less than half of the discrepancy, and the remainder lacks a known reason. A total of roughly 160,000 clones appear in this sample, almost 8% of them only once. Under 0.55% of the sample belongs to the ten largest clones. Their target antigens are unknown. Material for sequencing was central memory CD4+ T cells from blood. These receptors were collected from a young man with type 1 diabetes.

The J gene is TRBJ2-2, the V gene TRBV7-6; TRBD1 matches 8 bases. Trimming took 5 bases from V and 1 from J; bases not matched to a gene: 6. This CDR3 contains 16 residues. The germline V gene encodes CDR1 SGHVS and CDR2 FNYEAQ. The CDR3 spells CASSARQGLNTGELFF. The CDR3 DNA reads TGTGCCAGCAGCGCTAGACAGGGGCTGAACACCGGGGAGCTGTTTTTT.

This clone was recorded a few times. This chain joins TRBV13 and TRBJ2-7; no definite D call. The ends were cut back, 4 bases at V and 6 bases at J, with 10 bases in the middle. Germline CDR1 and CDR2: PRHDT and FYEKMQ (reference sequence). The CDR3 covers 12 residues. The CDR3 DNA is TGTGCCAGCAGCTACAACGAGCGCGAGCAGTACTTC. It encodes CASSYNEREQYF.

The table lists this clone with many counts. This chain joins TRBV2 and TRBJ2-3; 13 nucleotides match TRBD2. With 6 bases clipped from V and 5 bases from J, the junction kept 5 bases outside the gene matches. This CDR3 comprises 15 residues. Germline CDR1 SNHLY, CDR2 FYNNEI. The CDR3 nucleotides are TGTGCCAGCAGCCCTACTAGCGGGGGGGGAGATACGCAGTATTTT. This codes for CASSPTSGGGDTQYF.

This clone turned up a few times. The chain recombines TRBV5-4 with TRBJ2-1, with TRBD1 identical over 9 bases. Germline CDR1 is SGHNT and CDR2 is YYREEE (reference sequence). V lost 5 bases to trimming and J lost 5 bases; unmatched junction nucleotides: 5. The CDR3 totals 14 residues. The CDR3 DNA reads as TGTGCCAGCAGTTTGACAGGGGGAAACAATGAGCAGTTCTTC. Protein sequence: CASSLTGGNNEQFF. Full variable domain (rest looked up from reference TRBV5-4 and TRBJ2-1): ETGVTQSPTHLIKTRGQQVTLRCSSQSGHNTVSWYQQALGQGPQFIFQYYREEENGRGNFPPRFSGLQFPNYSSELNVNALELDDSALYLCASSLTGGNNEQFFGPGTRLTVL.

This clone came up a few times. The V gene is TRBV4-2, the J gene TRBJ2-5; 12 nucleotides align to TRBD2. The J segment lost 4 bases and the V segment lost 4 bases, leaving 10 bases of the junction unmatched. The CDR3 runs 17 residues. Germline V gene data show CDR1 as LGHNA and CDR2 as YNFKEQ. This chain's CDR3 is CASSRDLAGGTGETQYF. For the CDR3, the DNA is TGTGCCAGCAGCCGCGATCTAGCGGGAGGGACGGGAGAGACCCAGTACTTC.

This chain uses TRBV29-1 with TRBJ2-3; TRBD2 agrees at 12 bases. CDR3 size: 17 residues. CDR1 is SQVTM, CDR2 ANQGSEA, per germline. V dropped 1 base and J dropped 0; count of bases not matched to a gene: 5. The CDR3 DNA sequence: TGCAGCGTTGAAGGAGGGACTAGCGGGCTCAGCACAGATACGCAGTATTTT. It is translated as CSVEGGTSGLSTDTQYF.

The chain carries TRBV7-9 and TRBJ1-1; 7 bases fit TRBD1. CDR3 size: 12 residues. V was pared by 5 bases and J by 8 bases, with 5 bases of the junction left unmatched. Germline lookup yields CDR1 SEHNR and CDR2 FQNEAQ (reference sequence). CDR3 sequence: CASSQSDREAFF. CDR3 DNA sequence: TGTGCCAGCAGCCAATCGGACAGGGAAGCTTTCTTT. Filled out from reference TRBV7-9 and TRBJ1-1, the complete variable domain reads DTGVSQNPRHKITKRGQNVTFRCDPISEHNRLYWYRQTLGQGPEFLTYFQNEAQLEKSRLLSDRFSAERPKGSFSTLEIQRTEQGDSAMYLCASSQSDREAFFGQGTRLTVV.

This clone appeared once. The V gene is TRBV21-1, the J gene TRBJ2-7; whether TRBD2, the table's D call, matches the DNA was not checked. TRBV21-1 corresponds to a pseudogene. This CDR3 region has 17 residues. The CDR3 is CASSPKSSGPSSYEQYF. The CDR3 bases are TGTGCCAGCAGCCCCAAGTCTAGCGGGCCTAGCTCCTACGAGCAGTACTTC.

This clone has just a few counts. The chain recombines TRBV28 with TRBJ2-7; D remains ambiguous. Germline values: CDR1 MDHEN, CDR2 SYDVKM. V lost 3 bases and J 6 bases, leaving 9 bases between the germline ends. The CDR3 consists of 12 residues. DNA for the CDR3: TGTGCCAGCAGTTTTGGAAGAGGCGAGCAGTACTTC. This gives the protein CASSFGRGEQYF.

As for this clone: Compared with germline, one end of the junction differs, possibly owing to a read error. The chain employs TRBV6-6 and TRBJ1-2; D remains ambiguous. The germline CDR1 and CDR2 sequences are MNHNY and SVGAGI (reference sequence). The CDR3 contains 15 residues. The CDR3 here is CASSNSGVRHRGYTF. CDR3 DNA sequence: TGTGCCAGCAGTAACTCCGGGGTAAGGCATCGAGGCTACACCTTC.

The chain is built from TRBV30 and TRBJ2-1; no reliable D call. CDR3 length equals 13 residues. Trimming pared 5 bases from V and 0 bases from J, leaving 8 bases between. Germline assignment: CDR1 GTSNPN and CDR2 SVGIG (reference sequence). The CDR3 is CAWDKSSYNEQFF. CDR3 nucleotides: TGTGCCTGGGACAAGAGCTCCTACAATGAGCAGTTCTTC. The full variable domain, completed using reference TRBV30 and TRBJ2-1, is SQTIHQWPATLVQPVGSPLSLECTVEGTSNPNLYWYRQAAGRGLQLLFYSVGIGQISSEVPQNLSASRPQDRQFILSSKKLLLSDSGFYLCAWDKSSYNEQFFGPGTRLTVL.

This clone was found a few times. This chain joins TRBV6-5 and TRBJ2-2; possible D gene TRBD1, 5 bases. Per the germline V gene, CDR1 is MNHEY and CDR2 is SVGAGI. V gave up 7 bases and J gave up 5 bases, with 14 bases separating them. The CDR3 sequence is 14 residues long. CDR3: CASTTGSVTGELFF. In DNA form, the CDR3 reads TGTGCCAGCACTACAGGCAGTGTGACCGGGGAGCTGTTTTTT.

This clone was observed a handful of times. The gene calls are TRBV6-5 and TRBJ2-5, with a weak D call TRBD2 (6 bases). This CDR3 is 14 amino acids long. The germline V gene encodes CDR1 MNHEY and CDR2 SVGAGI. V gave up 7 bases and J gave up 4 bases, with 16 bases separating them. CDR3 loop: CASMPGVGRETQYF. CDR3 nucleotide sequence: TGTGCCAGCATGCCGGGAGTCGGTCGAGAGACCCAGTACTTC.

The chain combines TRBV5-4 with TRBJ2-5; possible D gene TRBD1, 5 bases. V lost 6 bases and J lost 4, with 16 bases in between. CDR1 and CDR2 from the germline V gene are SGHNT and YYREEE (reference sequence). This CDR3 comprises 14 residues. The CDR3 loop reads CASNMQGVPETQYF. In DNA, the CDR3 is TGTGCCAGCAACATGCAAGGGGTCCCAGAGACCCAGTACTTC.

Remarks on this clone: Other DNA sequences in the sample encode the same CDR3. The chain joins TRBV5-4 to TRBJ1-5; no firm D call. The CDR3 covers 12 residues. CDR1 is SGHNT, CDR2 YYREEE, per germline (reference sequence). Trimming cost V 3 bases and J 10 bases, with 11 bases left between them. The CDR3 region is CASSSDGGPQHF. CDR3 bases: TGTGCCAGCAGCTCGGACGGAGGCCCCCAGCATTTT. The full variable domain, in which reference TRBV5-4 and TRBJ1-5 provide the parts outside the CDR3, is ETGVTQSPTHLIKTRGQQVTLRCSSQSGHNTVSWYQQALGQGPQFIFQYYREEENGRGNFPPRFSGLQFPNYSSELNVNALELDDSALYLCASSSDGGPQHFGDGTRLSIL.

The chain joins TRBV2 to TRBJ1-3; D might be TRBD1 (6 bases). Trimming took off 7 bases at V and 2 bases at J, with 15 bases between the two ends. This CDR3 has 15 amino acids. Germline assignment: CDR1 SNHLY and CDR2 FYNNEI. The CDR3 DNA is TGTGCCAGCACCCTAGGACAGACCCCTGGAAACACCATATATTTT. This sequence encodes CASTLGQTPGNTIYF.

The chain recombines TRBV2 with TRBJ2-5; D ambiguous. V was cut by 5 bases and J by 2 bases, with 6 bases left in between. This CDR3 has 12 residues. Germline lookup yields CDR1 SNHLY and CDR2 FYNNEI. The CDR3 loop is CASSQYQETQYF. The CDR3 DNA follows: TGTGCCAGCAGTCAGTATCAAGAGACCCAGTACTTC. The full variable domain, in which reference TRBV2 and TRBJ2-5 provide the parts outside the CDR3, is EPEVTQTPSHQVTQMGQEVILRCVPISNHLYFYWYRQILGQKVEFLVSFYNNEISEKSEIFDDQFSVERPDGSNFTLKIRSTKLEDSAMYFCASSQYQETQYFGPGTRLLVL.

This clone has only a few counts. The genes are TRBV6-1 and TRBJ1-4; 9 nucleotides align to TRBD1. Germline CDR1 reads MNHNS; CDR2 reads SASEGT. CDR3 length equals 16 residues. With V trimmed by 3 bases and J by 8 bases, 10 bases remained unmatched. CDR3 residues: CASSDRGTGSPEKLFF. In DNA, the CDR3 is TGTGCCAGCAGTGATAGGGGGACAGGGAGTCCCGAAAAACTGTTTTTT.

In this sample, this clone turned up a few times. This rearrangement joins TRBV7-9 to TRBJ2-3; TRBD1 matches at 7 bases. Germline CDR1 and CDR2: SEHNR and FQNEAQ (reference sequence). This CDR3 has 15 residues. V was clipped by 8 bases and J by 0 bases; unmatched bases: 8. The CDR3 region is CASALGTASTDTQYF. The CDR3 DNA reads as TGTGCCAGCGCGCTCGGGACAGCGAGCACAGATACGCAGTATTTT.

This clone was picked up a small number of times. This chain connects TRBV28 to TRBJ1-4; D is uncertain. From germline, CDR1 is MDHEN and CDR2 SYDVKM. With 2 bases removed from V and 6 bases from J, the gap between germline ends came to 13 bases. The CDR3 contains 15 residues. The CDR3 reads CASSLLGAMDEKLFF. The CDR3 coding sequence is TGTGCCAGCAGTTTACTAGGTGCAATGGATGAAAAACTGTTTTTT.

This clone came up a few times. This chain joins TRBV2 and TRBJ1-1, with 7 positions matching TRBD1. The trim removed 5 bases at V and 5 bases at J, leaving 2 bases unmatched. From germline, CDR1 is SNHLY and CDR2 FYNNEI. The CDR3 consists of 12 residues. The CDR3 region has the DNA TGTGCCAGCAGTCCACAGGGGACTGAAGCTTTCTTT. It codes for CASSPQGTEAFF.

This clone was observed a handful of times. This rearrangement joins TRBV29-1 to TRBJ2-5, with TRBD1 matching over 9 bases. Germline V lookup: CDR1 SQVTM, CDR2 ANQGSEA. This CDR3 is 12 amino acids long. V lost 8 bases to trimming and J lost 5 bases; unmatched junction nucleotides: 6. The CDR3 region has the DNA TGCAGCACTACAGGGGGCTCGGAGACCCAGTACTTC. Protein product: CSTTGGSETQYF.

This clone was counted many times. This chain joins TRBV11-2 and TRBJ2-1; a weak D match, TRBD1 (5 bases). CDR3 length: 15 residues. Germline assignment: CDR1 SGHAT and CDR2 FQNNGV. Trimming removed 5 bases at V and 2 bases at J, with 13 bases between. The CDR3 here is CASSPRQLTYNEQFF. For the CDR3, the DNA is TGTGCCAGCAGCCCTCGACAGTTAACCTACAATGAGCAGTTCTTC.

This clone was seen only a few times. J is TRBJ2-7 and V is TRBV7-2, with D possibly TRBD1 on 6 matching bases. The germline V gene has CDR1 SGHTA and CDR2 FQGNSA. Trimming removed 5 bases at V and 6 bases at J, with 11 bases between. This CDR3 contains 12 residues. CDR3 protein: CASSKGTFEQYF. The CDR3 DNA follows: TGTGCCAGCAGCAAAGGGACATTCGAGCAGTACTTC.

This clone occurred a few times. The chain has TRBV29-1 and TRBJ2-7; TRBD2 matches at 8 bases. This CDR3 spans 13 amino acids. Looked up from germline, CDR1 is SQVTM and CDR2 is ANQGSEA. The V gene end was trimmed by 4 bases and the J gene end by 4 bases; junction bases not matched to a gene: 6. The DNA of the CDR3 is TGCAGCGTTGTCCCTAGCGGGCAGTACGAGCAGTACTTC. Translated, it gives CSVVPSGQYEQYF.

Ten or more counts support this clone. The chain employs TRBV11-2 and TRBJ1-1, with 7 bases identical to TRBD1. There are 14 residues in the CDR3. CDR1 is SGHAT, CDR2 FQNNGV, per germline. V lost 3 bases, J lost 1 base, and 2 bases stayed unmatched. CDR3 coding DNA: TGTGCCAGCAGCTTCCGGGACAGGAACACTGAAGCTTTCTTT. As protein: CASSFRDRNTEAFF.